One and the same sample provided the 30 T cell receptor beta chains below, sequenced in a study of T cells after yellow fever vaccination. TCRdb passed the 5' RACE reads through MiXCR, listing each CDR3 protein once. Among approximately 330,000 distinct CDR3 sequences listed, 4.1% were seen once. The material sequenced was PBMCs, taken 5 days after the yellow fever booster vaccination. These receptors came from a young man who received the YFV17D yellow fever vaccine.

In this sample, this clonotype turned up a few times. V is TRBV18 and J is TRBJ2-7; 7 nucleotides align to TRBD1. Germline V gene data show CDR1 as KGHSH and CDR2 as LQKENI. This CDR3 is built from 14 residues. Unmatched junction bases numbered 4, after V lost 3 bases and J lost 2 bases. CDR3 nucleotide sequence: TGTGCCAGCTCACCGTGGGACAGTACCTACGAGCAGTACTTC. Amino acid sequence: CASSPWDSTYEQYF.

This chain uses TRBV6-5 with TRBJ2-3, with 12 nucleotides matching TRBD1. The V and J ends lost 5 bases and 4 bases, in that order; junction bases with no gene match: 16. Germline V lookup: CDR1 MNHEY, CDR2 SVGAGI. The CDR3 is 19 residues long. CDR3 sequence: CASSRYWGQGAGGSDTQYF. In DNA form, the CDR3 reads TGTGCCAGCAGTCGGTATTGGGGACAGGGGGCAGGGGGTTCAGATACGCAGTATTTT.

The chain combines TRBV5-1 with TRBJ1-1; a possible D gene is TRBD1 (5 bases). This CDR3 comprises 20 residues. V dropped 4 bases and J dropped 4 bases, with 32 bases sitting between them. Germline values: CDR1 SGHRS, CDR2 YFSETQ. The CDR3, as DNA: TGCGCCAGCAGCAACCCGGGACGGGCGAACACTGAAGCTTTCTTCACTGAAGCTTTCTTT. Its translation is CASSNPGRANTEAFFTEAFF.

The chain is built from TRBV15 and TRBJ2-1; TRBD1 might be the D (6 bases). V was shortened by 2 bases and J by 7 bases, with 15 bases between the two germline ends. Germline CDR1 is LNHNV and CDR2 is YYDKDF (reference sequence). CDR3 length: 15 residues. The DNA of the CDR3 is TGTGCCACCAGCAGATCCCGGCAGGGGTCGAATGAGCAGTTCTTC. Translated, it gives CATSRSRQGSNEQFF.

The CDR3 reads CASSPASARENEQFF. The CDR3 DNA reads TGTGCCAGCAGCCCCGCTTCGGCTAGGGAAAATGAGCAGTTCTTC. The V and J genes are TRBV11-2 and TRBJ2-1; D gene ambiguous. The V gene lost 5 bases and the J gene lost 7 bases, with 18 bases spanning the gap. Germline V gives CDR1 SGHAT, CDR2 FQNNGV. The CDR3 has 15 residues.

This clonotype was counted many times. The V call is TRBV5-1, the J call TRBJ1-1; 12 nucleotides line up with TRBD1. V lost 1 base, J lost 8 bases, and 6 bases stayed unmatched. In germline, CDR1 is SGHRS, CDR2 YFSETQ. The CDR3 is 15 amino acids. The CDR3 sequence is CASSLSPGQGAEAFF. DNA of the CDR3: TGCGCCAGCAGCTTGTCCCCGGGACAGGGGGCCGAAGCTTTCTTT.

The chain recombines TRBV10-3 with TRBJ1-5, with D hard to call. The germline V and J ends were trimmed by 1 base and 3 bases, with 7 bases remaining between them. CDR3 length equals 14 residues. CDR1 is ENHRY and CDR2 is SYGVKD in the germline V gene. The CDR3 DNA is TGTGCCATCAGTGAGTGGGCAGTCAATCAGCCCCAGCATTTT. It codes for CAISEWAVNQPQHF.

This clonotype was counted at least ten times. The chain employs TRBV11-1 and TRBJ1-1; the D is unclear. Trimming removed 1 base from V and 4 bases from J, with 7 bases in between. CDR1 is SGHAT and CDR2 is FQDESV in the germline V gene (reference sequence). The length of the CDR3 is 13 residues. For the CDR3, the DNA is TGTGCCAGCAGCTTAGAGGGTAGCACTGAAGCTTTCTTT. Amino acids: CASSLEGSTEAFF.

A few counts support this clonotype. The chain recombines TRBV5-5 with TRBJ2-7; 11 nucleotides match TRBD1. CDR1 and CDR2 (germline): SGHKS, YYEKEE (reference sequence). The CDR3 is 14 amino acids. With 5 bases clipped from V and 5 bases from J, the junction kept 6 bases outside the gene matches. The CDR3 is CASRHPGQGDEQYF. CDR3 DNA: TGTGCCAGCAGACACCCGGGACAGGGGGACGAGCAGTACTTC.

CDR3 DNA sequence: TGTGCCAGCAGCTTGGCCGGGCACATTCAGTACTTC. Translation gives CASSLAGHIQYF. The chain recombines TRBV5-6 with TRBJ2-4; D remains ambiguous. CDR3 size: 12 residues. Trimming pared 0 bases from V and 8 bases from J, leaving 6 bases between. In germline, CDR1 is SGHDT, CDR2 YYEEEE.

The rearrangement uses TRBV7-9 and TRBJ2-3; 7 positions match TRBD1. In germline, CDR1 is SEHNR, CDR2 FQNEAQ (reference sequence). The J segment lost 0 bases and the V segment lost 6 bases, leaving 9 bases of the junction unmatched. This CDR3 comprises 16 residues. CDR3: CASRRPGQLSTDTQYF. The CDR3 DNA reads TGTGCCAGCAGACGTCCGGGACAGCTTAGCACAGATACGCAGTATTTT.

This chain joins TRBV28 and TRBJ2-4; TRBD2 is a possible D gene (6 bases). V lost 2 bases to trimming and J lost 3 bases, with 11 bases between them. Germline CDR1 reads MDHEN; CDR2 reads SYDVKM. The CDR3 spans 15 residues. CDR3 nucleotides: TGTGCCAGCAGTTTAACGGGGGTGGACAAAAACATTCAGTACTTC. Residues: CASSLTGVDKNIQYF.

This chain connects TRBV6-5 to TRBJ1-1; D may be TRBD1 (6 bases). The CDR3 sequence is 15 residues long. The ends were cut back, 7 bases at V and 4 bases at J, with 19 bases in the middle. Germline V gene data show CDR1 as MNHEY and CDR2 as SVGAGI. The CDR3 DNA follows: TGTGCCAGCACCCTCGGGTCCACAGGGAGCACTGAAGCTTTCTTT. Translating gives CASTLGSTGSTEAFF.

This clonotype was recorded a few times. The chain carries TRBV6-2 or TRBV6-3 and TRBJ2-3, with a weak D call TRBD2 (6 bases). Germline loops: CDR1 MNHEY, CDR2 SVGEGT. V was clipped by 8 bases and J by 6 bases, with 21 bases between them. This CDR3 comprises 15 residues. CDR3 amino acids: CASDSPLAPSDTQYF. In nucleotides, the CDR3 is TGTGCCAGCGACTCCCCGCTAGCGCCGAGCGATACGCAGTATTTT.

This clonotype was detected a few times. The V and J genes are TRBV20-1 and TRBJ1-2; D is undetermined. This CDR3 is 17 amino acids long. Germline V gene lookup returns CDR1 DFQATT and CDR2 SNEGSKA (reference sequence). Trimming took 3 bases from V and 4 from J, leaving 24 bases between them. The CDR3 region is CSASDWELMGGIYGYTF. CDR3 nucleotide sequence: TGCAGTGCTAGCGATTGGGAGTTGATGGGCGGGATCTATGGCTACACCTTC.

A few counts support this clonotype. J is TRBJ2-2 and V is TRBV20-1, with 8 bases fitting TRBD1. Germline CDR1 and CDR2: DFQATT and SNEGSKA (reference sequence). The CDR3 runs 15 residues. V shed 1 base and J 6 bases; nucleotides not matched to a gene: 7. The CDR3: CSARAQGAGSGELFF. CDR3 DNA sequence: TGCAGTGCTAGAGCCCAGGGGGCGGGGTCCGGGGAGCTGTTTTTT.

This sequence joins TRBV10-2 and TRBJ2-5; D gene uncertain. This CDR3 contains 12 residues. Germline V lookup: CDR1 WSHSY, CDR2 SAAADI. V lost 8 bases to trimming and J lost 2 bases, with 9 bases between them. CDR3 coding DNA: TGCGCCAGCGGGGTGGGACAAGAGACCCAGTACTTC. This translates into CASGVGQETQYF.

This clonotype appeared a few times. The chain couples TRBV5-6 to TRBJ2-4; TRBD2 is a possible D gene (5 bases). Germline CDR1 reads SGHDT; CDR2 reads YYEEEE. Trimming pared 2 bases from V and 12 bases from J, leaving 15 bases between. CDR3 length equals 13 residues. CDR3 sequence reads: CASSFWGAPAQYF. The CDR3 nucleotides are TGTGCCAGCAGCTTCTGGGGAGCTCCTGCTCAGTACTTC.

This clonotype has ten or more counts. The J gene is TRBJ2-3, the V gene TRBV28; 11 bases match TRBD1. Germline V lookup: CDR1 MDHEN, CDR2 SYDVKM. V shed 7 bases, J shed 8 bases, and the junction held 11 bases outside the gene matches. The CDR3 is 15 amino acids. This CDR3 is CASNSGTGGSGTQYF. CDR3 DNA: TGTGCCAGCAACTCCGGGACAGGGGGTTCGGGTACGCAGTATTTT.

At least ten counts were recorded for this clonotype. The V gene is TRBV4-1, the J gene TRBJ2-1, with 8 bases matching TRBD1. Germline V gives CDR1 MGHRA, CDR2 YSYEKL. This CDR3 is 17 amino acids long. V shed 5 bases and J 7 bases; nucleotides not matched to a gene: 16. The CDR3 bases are TGCGCCAGCAGCTTAGAAGAGAGTAGGACAGGGCGAAATGAGCAGTTCTTC. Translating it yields CASSLEESRTGRNEQFF.

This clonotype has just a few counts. The CDR3 region has the DNA TGTGCCAGCAGCCAAGGACCGACTAGCGGGGGCGCACAAGAGACCCAGTACTTC. Its protein is CASSQGPTSGGAQETQYF. The chain uses TRBV4-2 and TRBJ2-5, with 12 bases matching TRBD2. V lost 1 base to trimming and J lost 2 bases; unmatched junction nucleotides: 8. This CDR3 has 18 amino acids. Germline V gene lookup returns CDR1 LGHNA and CDR2 YNFKEQ.

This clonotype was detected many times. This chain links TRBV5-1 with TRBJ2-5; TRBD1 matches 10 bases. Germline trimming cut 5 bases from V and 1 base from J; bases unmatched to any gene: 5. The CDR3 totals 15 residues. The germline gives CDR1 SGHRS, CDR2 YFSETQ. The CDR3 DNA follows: TGCGCCAGCAGTATTGGGACAGGGGTCCAAGAGACCCAGTACTTC. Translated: CASSIGTGVQETQYF.

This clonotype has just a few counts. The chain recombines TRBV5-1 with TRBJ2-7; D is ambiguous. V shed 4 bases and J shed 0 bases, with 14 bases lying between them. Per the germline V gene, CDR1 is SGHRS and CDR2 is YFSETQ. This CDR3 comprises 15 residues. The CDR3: CASSPGQVSSYEQYF. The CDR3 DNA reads TGCGCCAGCAGCCCCGGGCAGGTAAGCTCCTACGAGCAGTACTTC.

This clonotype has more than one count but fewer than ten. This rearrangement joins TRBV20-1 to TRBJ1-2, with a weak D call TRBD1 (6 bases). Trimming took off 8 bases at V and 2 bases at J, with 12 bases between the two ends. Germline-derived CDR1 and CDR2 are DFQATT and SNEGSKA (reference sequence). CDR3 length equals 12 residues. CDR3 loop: CSMGTPNYGYTF. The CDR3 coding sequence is TGCAGTATGGGGACACCGAACTATGGCTACACCTTC.

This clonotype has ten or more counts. The CDR3 spells CASSLRGALQETQYF. The CDR3 region has the DNA TGTGCCAGCAGCTTACGGGGGGCGCTGCAAGAGACCCAGTACTTC. This chain connects TRBV7-2 to TRBJ2-5, with a possible D match to TRBD2 (7 bases). Germline CDR1 is SGHTA and CDR2 is FQGNSA. The CDR3 totals 15 residues. Trimming removed 2 bases at V and 2 bases at J, with 12 bases between. Combining the CDR3 with reference TRBV7-2 and TRBJ2-5 gives the whole variable domain GAGVSQSPSNKVTEKGKDVELRCDPISGHTALYWYRQSLGQGLEFLIYFQGNSAPDKSGLPSDRFSAERTGGSVSTLTIQRTQQEDSAVYLCASSLRGALQETQYFGPGTRLLVL.

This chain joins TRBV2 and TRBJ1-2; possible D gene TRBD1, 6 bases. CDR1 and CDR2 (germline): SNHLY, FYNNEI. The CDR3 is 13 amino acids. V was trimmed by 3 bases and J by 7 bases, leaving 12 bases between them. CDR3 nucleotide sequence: TGTGCCAGCAGTGATAGGGGGGGCTCTGGCTACACCTTC. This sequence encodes CASSDRGGSGYTF. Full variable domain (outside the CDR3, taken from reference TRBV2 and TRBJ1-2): EPEVTQTPSHQVTQMGQEVILRCVPISNHLYFYWYRQILGQKVEFLVSFYNNEISEKSEIFDDQFSVERPDGSNFTLKIRSTKLEDSAMYFCASSDRGGSGYTFGSGTRLTVV.

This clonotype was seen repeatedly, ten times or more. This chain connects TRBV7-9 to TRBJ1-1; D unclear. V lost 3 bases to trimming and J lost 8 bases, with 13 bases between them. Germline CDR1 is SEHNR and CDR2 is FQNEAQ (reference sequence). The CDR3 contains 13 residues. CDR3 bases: TGTGCCAGCAGCTTCGAAAGCGGGAGAGAAGCTTTCTTT. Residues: CASSFESGREAFF. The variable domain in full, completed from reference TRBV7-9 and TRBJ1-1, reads DTGVSQNPRHKITKRGQNVTFRCDPISEHNRLYWYRQTLGQGPEFLTYFQNEAQLEKSRLLSDRFSAERPKGSFSTLEIQRTEQGDSAMYLCASSFESGREAFFGQGTRLTVV.

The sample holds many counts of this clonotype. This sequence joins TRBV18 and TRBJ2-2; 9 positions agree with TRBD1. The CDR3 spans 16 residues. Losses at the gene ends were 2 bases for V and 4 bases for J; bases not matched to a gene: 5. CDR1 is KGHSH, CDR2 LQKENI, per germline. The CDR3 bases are TGTGCCAGCTCACCATCCGGGACAGGGATCACCGGGGAGCTGTTTTTT. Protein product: CASSPSGTGITGELFF.

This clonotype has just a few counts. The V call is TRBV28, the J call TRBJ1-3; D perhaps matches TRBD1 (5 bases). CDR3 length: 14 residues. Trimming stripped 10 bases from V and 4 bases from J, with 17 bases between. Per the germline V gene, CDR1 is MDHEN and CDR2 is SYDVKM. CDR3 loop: CAIAGTPRGNTIYF. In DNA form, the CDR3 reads TGTGCCATTGCCGGGACCCCGCGGGGAAACACCATATATTTT. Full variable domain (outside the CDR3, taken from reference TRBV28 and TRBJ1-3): DVKVTQSSRYLVKRTGEKVFLECVQDMDHENMFWYRQDPGLGLRLIYFSYDVKMKEKGDIPEGYSVSREKKERFSLILESASTNQTSMYLCAIAGTPRGNTIYFGEGSWLTVV.

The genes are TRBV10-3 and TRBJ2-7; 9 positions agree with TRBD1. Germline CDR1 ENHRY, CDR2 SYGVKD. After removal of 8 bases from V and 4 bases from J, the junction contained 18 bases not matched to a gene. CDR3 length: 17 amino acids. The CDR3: CAIGGGEKDRGGYEQYF. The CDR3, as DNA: TGTGCCATCGGCGGGGGAGAAAAGGACAGGGGAGGGTACGAGCAGTACTTC.